Detailed here is one TCR beta chain. With 2 bases removed from V and 1 base from J, the gap between germline ends came to 7 bases. Looked up from germline, CDR1 is KGHSH and CDR2 is LQKENI. This CDR3 is built from 14 residues. These data belong to a study of control samples from healthy donors and cancer patients. This table comes from immunoSEQ multiplex PCR, and its TCRdb copy is limited to in-frame clones, with some not included. The table lists tens of thousands of clones, roughly 89% of them singletons. The TCR sequence derives from a woman aged 60 to 75 with head and neck cancer. The genes are TRBV18 and TRBJ2-3; a possible D gene is TRBD1 (5 bases). Material for sequencing was PBMCs. The CDR3 nucleotides read TGTGCCAGCTCACCAAGGGGCGGCACAGATACGCAGTATTTT. It specifies CASSPRGGTDTQYF.